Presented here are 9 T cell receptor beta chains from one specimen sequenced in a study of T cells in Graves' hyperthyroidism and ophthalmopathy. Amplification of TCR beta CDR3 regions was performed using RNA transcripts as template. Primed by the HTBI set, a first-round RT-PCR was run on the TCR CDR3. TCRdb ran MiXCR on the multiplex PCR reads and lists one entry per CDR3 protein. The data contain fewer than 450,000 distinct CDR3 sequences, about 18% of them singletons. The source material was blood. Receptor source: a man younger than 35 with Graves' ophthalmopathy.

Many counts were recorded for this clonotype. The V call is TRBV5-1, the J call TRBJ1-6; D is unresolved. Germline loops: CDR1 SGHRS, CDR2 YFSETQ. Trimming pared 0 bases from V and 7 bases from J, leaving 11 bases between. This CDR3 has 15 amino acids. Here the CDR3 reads CASSLGDTGNSPLHF. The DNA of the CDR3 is TGCGCCAGCAGCTTGGGAGACACGGGAAATTCACCCCTCCACTTT. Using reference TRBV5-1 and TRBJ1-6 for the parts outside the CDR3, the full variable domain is KAGVTQTPRYLIKTRGQQVTLSCSPISGHRSVSWYQQTPGQGLQFLFEYFSETQRNKGNFPGRFSGRQFSNSRSEMNVSTLELGDSALYLCASSLGDTGNSPLHFGNGTRLTVT.

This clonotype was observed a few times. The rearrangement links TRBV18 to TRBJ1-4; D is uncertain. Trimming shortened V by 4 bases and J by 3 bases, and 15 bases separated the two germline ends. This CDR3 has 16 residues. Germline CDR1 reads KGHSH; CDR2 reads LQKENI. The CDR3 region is CASSLQPGSPNEKLFF. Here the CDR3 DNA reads TGTGCCAGCTCACTTCAACCTGGGAGCCCTAATGAAAAACTGTTTTTT. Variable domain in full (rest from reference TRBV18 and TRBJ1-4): NAGVMQNPRHLVRRRGQEARLRCSPMKGHSHVYWYRQLPEEGLKFMVYLQKENIIDESGMPKERFSAEFPKEGPSILRIQQVVRGDSAAYFCASSLQPGSPNEKLFFGSGTQLSVL.

The CDR3 nucleotides are TGTGCCAGCAGTGAAGGACAGGGATTCCCGAATGAGCAGTTCTTC. Translated: CASSEGQGFPNEQFF. The chain carries TRBV6-1 and TRBJ2-1; 7 bases are shared with TRBD1. Germline CDR1 is MNHNS and CDR2 is SASEGT. The length of the CDR3 is 15 residues. With V trimmed by 1 base and J by 7 bases, 7 bases remained unmatched.

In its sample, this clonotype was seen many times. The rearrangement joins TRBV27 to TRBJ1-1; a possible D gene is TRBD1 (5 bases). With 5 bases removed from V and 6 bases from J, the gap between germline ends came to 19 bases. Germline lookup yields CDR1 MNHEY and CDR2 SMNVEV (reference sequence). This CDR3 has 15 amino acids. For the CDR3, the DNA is TGTGCCAGCAGTCTTTCATCGGGGGTTTGGGCTGAAGCTTTCTTT. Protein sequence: CASSLSSGVWAEAFF.

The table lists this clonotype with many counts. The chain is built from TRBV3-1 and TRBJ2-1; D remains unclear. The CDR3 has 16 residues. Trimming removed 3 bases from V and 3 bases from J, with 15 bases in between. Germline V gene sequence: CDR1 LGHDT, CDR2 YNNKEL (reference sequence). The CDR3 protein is CASSQLRWVGYNEQFF. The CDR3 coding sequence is TGTGCCAGCAGCCAGTTGAGGTGGGTGGGCTACAATGAGCAGTTCTTC.

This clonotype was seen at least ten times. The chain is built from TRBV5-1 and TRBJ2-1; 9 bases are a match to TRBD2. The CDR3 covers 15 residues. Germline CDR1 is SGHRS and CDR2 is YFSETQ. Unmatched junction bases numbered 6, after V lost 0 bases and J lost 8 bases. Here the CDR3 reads CASSLARRGGDEQFF. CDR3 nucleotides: TGCGCCAGCAGCTTGGCTAGGCGGGGGGGCGATGAGCAGTTCTTC.

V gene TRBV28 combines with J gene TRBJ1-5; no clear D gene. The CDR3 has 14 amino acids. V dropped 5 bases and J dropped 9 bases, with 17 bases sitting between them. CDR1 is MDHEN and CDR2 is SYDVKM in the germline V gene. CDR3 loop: CASSTDVESGPQHF. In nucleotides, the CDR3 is TGTGCCAGCAGTACGGACGTGGAATCAGGGCCCCAGCATTTT.

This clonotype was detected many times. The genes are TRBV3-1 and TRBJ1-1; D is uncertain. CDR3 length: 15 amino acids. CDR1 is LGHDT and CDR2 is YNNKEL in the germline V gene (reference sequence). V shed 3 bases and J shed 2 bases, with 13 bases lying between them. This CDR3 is CASSHPAASNTEAFF. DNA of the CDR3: TGTGCCAGCAGCCACCCGGCCGCGAGCAACACTGAAGCTTTCTTT.

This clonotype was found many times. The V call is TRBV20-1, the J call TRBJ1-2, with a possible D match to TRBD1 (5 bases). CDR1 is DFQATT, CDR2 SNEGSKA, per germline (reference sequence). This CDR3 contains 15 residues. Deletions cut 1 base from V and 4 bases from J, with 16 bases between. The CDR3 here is CSARGGGGEIYGYTF. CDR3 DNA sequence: TGCAGTGCTAGAGGTGGGGGTGGGGAGATCTATGGCTACACCTTC.